This entry lists 13 T cell receptor beta chains sequenced from one sample in a study of shared clonotypes between healthy human individuals. Repertoires were generated with immunoSEQ multiplex PCR, while TCRdb's copy carries only in-frame clones and drops some. The sample records about 1,800,000 clones, approximately 94% being singletons. Positive CCR7 selection of CD45RO-negative cells yielded the naive CD8 cells, and terminally differentiated effector memory CD45RA+ cells were excluded. Sample: naive CD8+ T cells sorted from blood. The receptors derive from a young man in good health.

This rearrangement joins TRBV25-1 to TRBJ2-7; TRBD1 aligns across 9 bases. Germline lookup yields CDR1 MGHDK and CDR2 SYGVNS. The CDR3 sequence is 14 residues long. V gave up 3 bases and J gave up 5 bases; unmatched junction bases: 5. CDR3 residues: CASSEGTGRNEQYF. The CDR3 DNA is TGTGCCAGCAGTGAGGGGACAGGGAGAAACGAGCAGTACTTC.

This sequence joins TRBV4-1 and TRBJ2-2; 10 positions agree with TRBD2. The CDR3 is 15 amino acids. Per the germline V gene, CDR1 is MGHRA and CDR2 is YSYEKL. V gave up 4 bases and J gave up 5 bases; unmatched junction bases: 4. CDR3 protein: CASSLGTSETGELFF. As DNA, the CDR3 is TGCGCCAGCAGCCTCGGGACTAGCGAGACCGGGGAGCTGTTTTTT.

The chain uses TRBV13 and TRBJ2-7; D is unresolved. CDR3 length: 13 residues. Germline values: CDR1 PRHDT, CDR2 FYEKMQ (reference sequence). The V end lost 5 bases, the J end lost 3 bases, and 11 bases lay between the germline ends. The CDR3 nucleotides read TGTGCCAGCAGCCCACAATCCGACTACGAGCAGTACTTC. It specifies CASSPQSDYEQYF.

The V and J genes are TRBV28 and TRBJ2-4; the D gene could be TRBD1 or TRBD2 (5 bases each). V lost 5 bases and J 0 bases, leaving 26 bases between the germline ends. The CDR3 covers 20 residues. CDR1 and CDR2 (germline): MDHEN, SYDVKM. The CDR3 here is CASSVLRDGRLNLAKNIQYF. CDR3 in DNA: TGTGCCAGCAGTGTTTTACGGGACGGAAGACTAAATTTAGCCAAAAACATTCAGTACTTC.

For this clone: The identical CDR3 is also encoded by other nucleotide sequences in the sample. The V and J genes are TRBV5-1 and TRBJ2-7, with D perhaps matching TRBD1 or TRBD2 (7 bases each). Germline-derived CDR1 and CDR2 are SGHRS and YFSETQ. The CDR3 covers 13 residues. V was pared by 2 bases and J by 4 bases, with 10 bases between. The CDR3 coding sequence is TGCGCCAGCAGCTTCAGGGGGGGTTACGAGCAGTACTTC. This codes for CASSFRGGYEQYF.

The rearrangement links TRBV29-1 to TRBJ2-7, with a possible D match to TRBD1 (6 bases). The CDR3 extends over 14 amino acids. Looked up from germline, CDR1 is SQVTM and CDR2 is ANQGSEA. The CDR3 protein is CVGQVGAPIYEQYF. The CDR3 bases are TGCGTCGGTCAGGTGGGGGCACCGATCTACGAGCAGTACTTC.

The table lists this clone with a count of one. The chain employs TRBV7-9 and TRBJ1-1, with 7 positions matching TRBD1. The CDR3 spans 11 residues. V gave up 5 bases and J gave up 8 bases; unmatched junction bases: 2. The germline V gene encodes CDR1 SEHNR and CDR2 FQNEAQ (reference sequence). The CDR3 bases are TGTGCCAGCAGCCAGGACAGGGAAGCTTTCTTT. It translates to CASSQDREAFF.

The chain employs TRBV7-9 and TRBJ2-7; tentatively, D is TRBD1 or TRBD2 (5 bases each). CDR1 and CDR2 from the germline V gene are SEHNR and FQNEAQ (reference sequence). V lost 6 bases, J lost 3 bases, and 27 bases lay in between. The length of the CDR3 is 18 residues. The CDR3 here is CASSFTADHPGTHYEQYF. CDR3 DNA sequence: TGTGCCAGCAGTTTTACCGCAGACCACCCCGGGACCCACTACGAGCAGTACTTC. Full variable domain (rest looked up from reference TRBV7-9 and TRBJ2-7): DTGVSQNPRHKITKRGQNVTFRCDPISEHNRLYWYRQTLGQGPEFLTYFQNEAQLEKSRLLSDRFSAERPKGSFSTLEIQRTEQGDSAMYLCASSFTADHPGTHYEQYFGPGTRLTVT.

As DNA, the CDR3 is TGTGCCAGCAGTTTACGGACAGGGGGCGCGAATGAGCAGTTCTTC. Its translation: CASSLRTGGANEQFF. V is TRBV27 and J is TRBJ2-1, with 11 bases fitting TRBD1. CDR3 size: 15 residues. Germline CDR1 reads MNHEY; CDR2 reads SMNVEV (reference sequence). Trimming at V came to 2 bases and at J to 7 bases, leaving 4 bases not matched to a gene.

The gene calls are TRBV5-1 and TRBJ2-5; D is undetermined. Germline loops: CDR1 SGHRS, CDR2 YFSETQ. This CDR3 has 12 residues. Deletions cut 6 bases from V and 3 bases from J, with 9 bases between. The CDR3: CASKGREETQYF. Written as DNA, the CDR3 is TGCGCCAGCAAGGGAAGAGAAGAGACCCAGTACTTC.

The chain uses TRBV19 and TRBJ1-1; the D is unclear. Per the germline V gene, CDR1 is LNHDA and CDR2 is SQIVND (reference sequence). V was shortened by 0 bases and J by 1 base, with 9 bases between the two germline ends. The length of the CDR3 is 15 residues. The DNA of the CDR3 is TGTGCCAGTAGTATAGACGCAGGCCCGAACACTGAAGCTTTCTTT. Its translation: CASSIDAGPNTEAFF.

The genes are TRBV6-5 and TRBJ1-5; D remains ambiguous. This CDR3 has 12 residues. Germline CDR1 and CDR2: MNHEY and SVGAGI. Trimming took 10 bases from V and 4 from J, leaving 11 bases between them. The CDR3 coding sequence is TGTGCCACCGGGCCGGGGAATCAGCCCCAGCATTTT. This sequence encodes CATGPGNQPQHF.

This clone came up once. The chain uses TRBV11-2 and TRBJ2-7; tentative D call: TRBD1 (6 bases). The CDR3 loop spans 17 amino acids. The germline V gene has CDR1 SGHAT and CDR2 FQNNGV. V lost 5 bases and J 7 bases, leaving 27 bases between the germline ends. The CDR3 sequence is CASSLKPGTGKLREQYF. The CDR3 DNA reads TGTGCCAGCAGCCTAAAACCCGGAACAGGGAAATTAAGAGAGCAGTACTTC. Together with reference TRBV11-2 and TRBJ2-7, the CDR3 gives the full variable domain: EAGVAQSPRYKIIEKRQSVAFWCNPISGHATLYWYQQILGQGPKLLIQFQNNGVVDDSQLPKDRFSAERLKGVDSTLKIQPAKLEDSAVYLCASSLKPGTGKLREQYFGPGTRLTVT.